Listed below are T cell receptor beta chains from one sample, sequenced in a study of T cells after posttransplantation cyclophosphamide. TCRdb's table, derived via immunoSEQ multiplex PCR, lists solely in-frame clones and lacks some. Observed in the sample are about 25,000 clones, none of them singletons. This specimen consisted of PBMCs, obtained after allogeneic stem cell transplant with posttransplant cyclophosphamide. The receptor source for this set is a male patient aged 18 to 35 who received an allogeneic stem cell transplant from a related donor, was CMV-positive, and had no GVHD. Part of the T cells may come from the graft donor. The CDR3 runs from the conserved cysteine through the conserved F or W. D genes are given only for firm matches. Where a row states a size, it is once, few, many or the class of an expanded clone; other rows omit it.

clone size	D gene	CDR3 length	V gene	J gene	CDR3 DNA	CDR3 protein
many	.	13	TRBV27	TRBJ2-7	TGTGCCAGCAGTTTCACGGTCTCCTACGAGCAGTACTTC	CASSFTVSYEQYF
.	TRBD1	16	TRBV4-1	TRBJ1-6	TGCGCCAGCAGCCTAAATCCAGGGGGCGGTACTTCACCCCTCCACTTT	CASSLNPGGGTSPLHF
many	TRBD2	14	TRBV6-5	TRBJ2-5	TGTGCCAGCGGGGGGGGAGCGTTTAGAGAGACCCAGTACTTC	CASGGGAFRETQYF
many	TRBD2	18	TRBV4-3	TRBJ2-2	TGCGCCAGCAGCCCGGGACTAGCGGGAGGGCCGAACACCGGGGAGCTGTTTTTT	CASSPGLAGGPNTGELFF
many	.	12	TRBV5-5	TRBJ2-7	TGTGCCAGCAGCCAAACCCCGGTCGAGCAGTACTTC	CASSQTPVEQYF
many	TRBD2	14	TRBV15	TRBJ2-5	TGTGCCACCAGCAGAGCGGGGGGACAAGAGACCCAGTACTTC	CATSRAGGQETQYF
many	TRBD1	14	TRBV14	TRBJ2-7	TGTGCCAGCAGCCCTCTGGGACAGGGGTACGAGCAGTACTTC	CASSPLGQGYEQYF
many	TRBD2	13	TRBV4-1	TRBJ2-5	TGCGCCAGCAGCGGGACTAGGGGAGAGACCCAGTACTTC	CASSGTRGETQYF
many	.	15	TRBV27	TRBJ1-2	TGTGCCAGCAGTCCCTGGGACATAGGAGTGGATGGCTACACCTTC	CASSPWDIGVDGYTF
many	.	16	TRBV27	TRBJ1-1	TGTGCCAGCAGTTTAGTCGGGGACTGGTTGGGCACTGAAGCTTTCTTT	CASSLVGDWLGTEAFF
many	.	16	TRBV7-8	TRBJ1-5	TGTGCCAGCAGCTTACATCCGACAAATAGCAATCAGCCCCAGCATTTT	CASSLHPTNSNQPQHF
many	TRBD2	17	TRBV7-9	TRBJ2-1	TGTGCCAGCAGCTCCCGGGCTAGCGGGAGTCTGGTCAATGAGCAGTTCTTC	CASSSRASGSLVNEQFF
many	TRBD2	17	TRBV28	TRBJ2-1	TGTGCCAGCAGTTTATTCCCTCGGGGGGGTCAGTGGAATGAGCAGTTCTTC	CASSLFPRGGQWNEQFF
many	TRBD2	14	TRBV10-3	TRBJ2-7	TGTGCCATCAGTGAGTCCCGGGAGGCGGCCGAGCAGTACTTC	CAISESREAAEQYF
few	TRBD1	14	TRBV28	TRBJ1-4	TGTGCCAGCAGTTCCAGGGGGCGCGTTGAAAAACTGTTTTTT	CASSSRGRVEKLFF
many	TRBD1	13	TRBV28	TRBJ2-7	TGTGCCAGCGGGACAGGGTTTTTGTACGAGCAGTACTTC	CASGTGFLYEQYF
many	.	15	TRBV7-8	TRBJ2-3	TGTGCCAGCAGCTTAGCGGGGGGGCGGACAGATACGCAGTATTTT	CASSLAGGRTDTQYF
.	.	18	TRBV7-9	TRBJ1-6	TGTGCCAGCACCCCCCCCCGCGGGTGCGAACCGAATAATTCACCCCTCCACTTT	CASTPPRGCEPNNSPLHF
many	.	12	TRBV7-2	TRBJ2-3	TGTGCCAGCAGCTTACGGACAGATACGCAGTATTTT	CASSLRTDTQYF
many	TRBD2	16	TRBV6-4	TRBJ2-1	TGTGCCAGCAGTTCCTCCGGGACTAGCGGGAGTGGCGAGCAGTTCTTC	CASSSSGTSGSGEQFF
few	.	12	TRBV18	TRBJ1-5	TGTGCCAGCTCAAAGAGGGATCAGCCCCAGCATTTT	CASSKRDQPQHF
many	.	16	TRBV28	TRBJ1-5	TGTGCCAGCAGTTCCACTCAGGGGTCCAGTAATCAGCCCCAGCATTTT	CASSSTQGSSNQPQHF
many	TRBD1	15	TRBV18	TRBJ2-1	TGTGCCAGCTCACCTCAGCCGACAGGGCACAATGAGCAGTTCTTC	CASSPQPTGHNEQFF
many	TRBD2	20	TRBV4-3	TRBJ2-7	TGCGCCAGCAGCCAAGTCCCGTACTCTCTTCTAGCGGGAGGGTCTTACGAGCAGTACTTC	CASSQVPYSLLAGGSYEQYF
many	.	16	TRBV4-1	TRBJ2-1	TGCGCCAGCAGCCAAAAGGCGGGGGCAGCCTACAATGAGCAGTTCTTC	CASSQKAGAAYNEQFF
many	TRBD1	17	TRBV7-8	TRBJ1-3	TGTGCCAGCAGCTGGAAACAGGGGTACGACTCTGGAAACACCATATATTTT	CASSWKQGYDSGNTIYF
many	TRBD2	17	TRBV4-1	TRBJ2-7	TGCGCCAGCAGCCTCCGACTAGCGGGAGACATATCGGACGAGCAGTACTTC	CASSLRLAGDISDEQYF
many	.	11	TRBV20-1	TRBJ1-6	TGCAGTGCTAGAGGAGAATCACCCCTCCACTTT	CSARGESPLHF
many	.	13	TRBV6-1	TRBJ2-1	TGTGCCAGCAGGCCGACAGGTCGGGATGAGCAGTTCTTC	CASRPTGRDEQFF
many	TRBD1	13	TRBV4-1	TRBJ2-7	TGCGCCAGCAGCGATTACAGGGGATACGAGCAGTACTTC	CASSDYRGYEQYF
many	.	12	TRBV29-1	TRBJ1-5	TGCAGCGTTGCAGGAAGCAATCAGCCCCAGCATTTT	CSVAGSNQPQHF
many	TRBD1	18	TRBV4-1	TRBJ1-3	TGCGCCAGCAGCCACCGGACAGGGCCCCTATTCCGGGGAAACACCATATATTTT	CASSHRTGPLFRGNTIYF
many	TRBD2	14	TRBV7-8	TRBJ2-7	TGTGCCAGCAGCTCCAGCGGGAGTTTGCGCGAGCAGTACTTC	CASSSSGSLREQYF
many	TRBD1	16	TRBV7-8	TRBJ1-5	TGTGCCAGCAGCTATACAAGACAGGGGGCTGGGCAGCCCCAGCATTTT	CASSYTRQGAGQPQHF
many	.	14	TRBV9	TRBJ2-5	TGTGCCAGCAGCGTAAGGGGGGGGCTAGAGACCCAGTACTTC	CASSVRGGLETQYF
many	TRBD1	17	TRBV7-9	TRBJ2-2	TGTGCCAGCAGCCATCCCCCAGGGGGCTTTGAGTCCGGGGAGCTGTTTTTT	CASSHPPGGFESGELFF
few	TRBD1	15	TRBV28	TRBJ2-5	TGTGCCAGCAGTCGACAGGGGGCTTATCAAGAGACCCAGTACTTC	CASSRQGAYQETQYF
many	TRBD1	14	TRBV4-1	TRBJ2-7	TGCGCCAGCAGCCAAGCCGGGACAGTCTACGAGCAGTACTTC	CASSQAGTVYEQYF
many	.	15	TRBV7-9	TRBJ1-1	TGTGCCAGCAGCCCGACTGACAGGCTGAACACTGAAGCTTTCTTT	CASSPTDRLNTEAFF
few	.	17	TRBV11-2	TRBJ2-5	TGTGCCAGCAGCTTAGGATTCTCCCTTGCGCCCCAAGAGACCCAGTACTTC	CASSLGFSLAPQETQYF